Following are 26 T cell receptor beta chains from one sample sequenced in a study of response to subunit inactivated influenza vaccine. TCRdb processed the RT-PCR reads anew with MiXCR; each CDR3 protein has one entry. The data show roughly 520,000 distinct CDR3 sequences, roughly 27% seen once. The material sequenced was CD4+ T cells sorted from PBMCs, taken more than 4 days after vaccination. These receptors all stem from a man aged 45-60 years who received an inactivated influenza vaccine.

This clonotype turned up a few times. V gene TRBV10-3 combines with J gene TRBJ1-2, with 7 bases identical to TRBD1. The V segment lost 6 bases and the J segment 3 bases; nucleotides outside the gene matches: 4. This CDR3 spans 13 amino acids. Germline values: CDR1 ENHRY, CDR2 SYGVKD. The CDR3 DNA sequence: TGTGCCATCAGCGCGGACAGGTACTATGGCTACACCTTC. It specifies CAISADRYYGYTF.

This clonotype was recorded a few times. V and J are TRBV18 and TRBJ2-3; D unresolved. The CDR3 extends over 13 amino acids. Germline lookup yields CDR1 KGHSH and CDR2 LQKENI. Trimming stripped 7 bases from V and 1 base from J, with 9 bases between. CDR3 loop: CASFGQRTDTQYF. CDR3 nucleotides: TGTGCCAGCTTCGGGCAGCGCACAGATACGCAGTATTTT.

This chain joins TRBV7-2 and TRBJ1-2; 7 nucleotides line up with TRBD1. Germline values: CDR1 SGHTA, CDR2 FQGNSA. V trimming: 5 bases; J trimming: 7 bases; junction bases outside the gene matches: 7. The CDR3 has 13 residues. CDR3 residues: CASSRDRVSGYTF. The CDR3 coding sequence is TGTGCCAGCAGCCGCGACAGGGTGTCTGGCTACACCTTC. Full variable domain (remainder filled in from reference TRBV7-2 and TRBJ1-2): GAGVSQSPSNKVTEKGKDVELRCDPISGHTALYWYRQSLGQGLEFLIYFQGNSAPDKSGLPSDRFSAERTGGSVSTLTIQRTQQEDSAVYLCASSRDRVSGYTFGSGTRLTVV.

V gene TRBV2 combines with J gene TRBJ1-2; possibly TRBD1 for D (5 bases). The ends were cut back, 9 bases at V and 0 bases at J, with 11 bases in the middle. The CDR3 sequence is 13 residues long. The V gene's germline CDR1 is SNHLY and CDR2 FYNNEI. CDR3 nucleotides: TGTGCCAGACTATTGGGGCCTAACTATGGCTACACCTTC. Its protein product is CARLLGPNYGYTF.

This clonotype was detected only a few times. The gene calls are TRBV4-2 and TRBJ2-3; no definite D call. Trimming pared 1 base from V and 5 bases from J, leaving 10 bases between. The CDR3 covers 14 residues. Germline values: CDR1 LGHNA, CDR2 YNFKEQ. This chain's CDR3 is CASSQVRLEDTQYF. The DNA of the CDR3 is TGTGCCAGCAGCCAAGTTAGGCTAGAAGATACGCAGTATTTT.

This chain uses TRBV6-6 with TRBJ1-2; D is possibly TRBD1 (5 bases). The CDR3 spans 13 residues. Deletions cut 4 bases from V and 8 bases from J, with 14 bases between. Germline lookup yields CDR1 MNHNY and CDR2 SVGAGI (reference sequence). CDR3 region: CASSFDSRRGYTF. The DNA for the CDR3 is TGTGCCAGCAGTTTCGACAGTCGGAGGGGCTACACCTTC.

The J gene is TRBJ2-1, the V gene TRBV12-3 or TRBV12-4; no clear D. Trimming left V 6 bases short and J 6 bases short, with 12 bases between. The CDR3 spans 13 residues. Written as DNA, the CDR3 is TGTGCCAGCAGACAGACTGGAGCCAATGAGCAGTTCTTC. Translated: CASRQTGANEQFF.

The chain recombines TRBV6-1 with TRBJ2-3, with D possibly being TRBD2 (7 bases). Germline lookup yields CDR1 MNHNS and CDR2 SASEGT. This CDR3 is built from 15 residues. Trimming took 3 bases from V and 2 from J, leaving 12 bases between them. For the CDR3, the DNA is TGTGCCAGCAGTGATGTGGGGGGGCACACAGATACGCAGTATTTT. Amino acids: CASSDVGGHTDTQYF.

This rearrangement joins TRBV5-1 to TRBJ2-1, with TRBD2 matching 7 bases. Germline V gene lookup returns CDR1 SGHRS and CDR2 YFSETQ. The V and J ends lost 0 bases and 5 bases, in that order; junction bases with no gene match: 8. The length of the CDR3 is 16 residues. DNA of the CDR3: TGCGCCAGCAGCTTGGATACCGGGAGGACCCACAATGAGCAGTTCTTC. It encodes CASSLDTGRTHNEQFF.

This clonotype was observed a single time. This chain connects TRBV4-3 to TRBJ2-4; 7 positions agree with TRBD1. Trimming removed 3 bases from V and 7 bases from J; junction bases left unmatched: 9. CDR1 LGHNA and CDR2 YSLEER come from the germline V gene. This CDR3 region has 15 residues. This CDR3 reads CASSHDFLRGNIQYF. CDR3 coding DNA: TGCGCCAGCAGCCATGACTTTCTCAGGGGGAACATTCAGTACTTC.

The chain's CDR3 is CSLLAGGADTQYF. CDR3 in DNA: TGCAGCCTACTAGCGGGGGGGGCAGATACGCAGTATTTT. This chain connects TRBV20-1 to TRBJ2-3; 13 bases line up with TRBD2. CDR3 length: 13 residues. Germline assignment: CDR1 DFQATT and CDR2 SNEGSKA (reference sequence).

V is TRBV12-3 or TRBV12-4 and J is TRBJ2-1; 9 nucleotides match TRBD2. V shed 6 bases, J shed 4 bases, and the junction held 4 bases outside the gene matches. This CDR3 has 14 amino acids. The CDR3: CASRERGAYNEQFF. The CDR3 DNA reads TGTGCCAGCAGAGAGCGGGGGGCATACAATGAGCAGTTCTTC.

CDR3 bases: TGTGCCAGCAGTTCCCAGGGGAGTTCCTACGAGCAGTACTTC. Translated, it gives CASSSQGSSYEQYF. The chain is built from TRBV12-3 or TRBV12-4 and TRBJ2-7, with D possibly TRBD1 on 6 matching bases. Trimming removed 4 bases from V and 1 base from J, with 11 bases in between. CDR3 length: 14 amino acids.

This clonotype has more than one count but fewer than ten. The gene calls are TRBV20-1 and TRBJ2-5; 16 bases are a match to TRBD2. The CDR3 has 17 residues. Germline values: CDR1 DFQATT, CDR2 SNEGSKA (reference sequence). Trimming removed 3 bases from V and 6 bases from J; junction bases left unmatched: 10. The DNA for the CDR3 is TGCAGTGCTAGGCCGGGACTAGCGGGAGGGCCAGAGAAGACCCAGTACTTC. Its translation is CSARPGLAGGPEKTQYF.

The V call is TRBV28, the J call TRBJ2-2; 13 bases map to TRBD2. CDR3 length: 20 amino acids. With 2 bases clipped from V and 3 bases from J, the junction kept 12 bases outside the gene matches. Germline CDR1 MDHEN, CDR2 SYDVKM. The CDR3 here is CASSLTLLAGGSGDTGELFF. The CDR3 nucleotides are TGTGCCAGCAGTTTAACCCTACTAGCGGGAGGGTCTGGGGACACCGGGGAGCTGTTTTTT.

There are a few counts of this clonotype. The chain links TRBV29-1 to TRBJ2-7; D not resolved. This CDR3 has 12 residues. Germline V CDR1 and CDR2: SQVTM, ANQGSEA. The germline V and J ends were trimmed by 2 bases and 0 bases, with 5 bases remaining between them. CDR3 in DNA: TGCAGCGTTGAACAGGACTCCTACGAGCAGTACTTC. It specifies CSVEQDSYEQYF.

The table lists this clonotype with a few counts. This chain joins TRBV3-1 and TRBJ2-1; 14 bases are a match to TRBD2. With V trimmed by 4 bases and J by 7 bases, 24 bases remained unmatched. The germline CDR1 and CDR2 sequences are LGHDT and YNNKEL (reference sequence). This CDR3 contains 22 residues. CDR3 amino acids: CASSPYPSISGTSGSLLNEQFF. CDR3 DNA sequence: TGTGCCAGCAGCCCATATCCCTCTATTTCCGGGACTAGCGGGAGCCTCTTGAATGAGCAGTTCTTC.

This clonotype has just a few counts. V and J are TRBV20-1 and TRBJ2-7; no firm D call. V was shortened by 3 bases and J by 5 bases, with 8 bases between the two germline ends. Germline V gene sequence: CDR1 DFQATT, CDR2 SNEGSKA (reference sequence). The CDR3 is 11 amino acids. The CDR3 region has the DNA TGCAGTGCTAGTGTCGGAGACGAGCAGTACTTC. Encoded protein: CSASVGDEQYF.

This chain connects TRBV21-1 to TRBJ2-3; the tabulated D call, TRBD2, remains unverified against the DNA. TRBV21-1 is shown as a pseudogene. The CDR3 totals 18 residues. CDR3 loop: CASAQVEGSHSSTDTQYF. Written as DNA, the CDR3 is TGTGCCAGCGCGCAAGTGGAGGGCAGCCACTCTAGCACAGATACGCAGTATTTT.

The chain joins TRBV5-5 to TRBJ1-4, with 7 bases matching TRBD1. The CDR3 extends over 15 amino acids. CDR1 is SGHKS and CDR2 is YYEKEE in the germline V gene (reference sequence). Trimming at V came to 1 base and at J to 3 bases, leaving 3 bases not matched to a gene. For the CDR3, the DNA is TGTGCCAGCAGCTTGACCGGGACAGCTAATGAAAAACTGTTTTTT. Translation gives CASSLTGTANEKLFF.

The CDR3 sequence is CASSAGPIYYEQYF. In DNA, the CDR3 is TGTGCCAGCAGCGCGGGACCAATTTACTACGAGCAGTACTTC. The rearrangement links TRBV7-6 to TRBJ2-7; perhaps TRBD2 as D (6 bases). Deletions cut 5 bases from V and 3 bases from J, with 14 bases between. The CDR3 contains 14 residues. Germline CDR1 is SGHVS and CDR2 is FNYEAQ.

The chain couples TRBV11-2 to TRBJ2-4; no clear D gene. V shed 6 bases and J shed 10 bases, with 16 bases lying between them. This CDR3 is 13 amino acids long. CDR1 and CDR2 (germline): SGHAT, FQNNGV. CDR3 loop: CASSEFSKGIQYF. CDR3 coding DNA: TGTGCCAGCAGTGAGTTCTCAAAAGGAATTCAGTACTTC.

This clonotype was recorded a few times. The chain links TRBV7-3 to TRBJ2-6; tentatively, D is TRBD1 (6 bases). Germline V gene lookup returns CDR1 SGHTA and CDR2 FQGTGA. The length of the CDR3 is 16 residues. V was pared by 5 bases and J by 2 bases, with 13 bases between. The chain's CDR3 is CASSPRTGTGANVLTF. CDR3 in DNA: TGTGCCAGCAGCCCACGAACAGGGACTGGGGCCAACGTCCTGACTTTC. The complete variable domain, with remaining parts taken from reference TRBV7-3 and TRBJ2-6, reads GAGVSQTPSNKVTEKGKYVELRCDPISGHTALYWYRQSLGQGPEFLIYFQGTGAADDSGLPNDRFFAVRPEGSVSTLKIQRTERGDSAVYLCASSPRTGTGANVLTFGAGSRLTVL.

V usage is TRBV7-2 and J usage is TRBJ2-3, with 13 bases lining up with TRBD2. This CDR3 region has 17 residues. J lost 2 bases, V lost 2 bases, and 4 bases had no gene match. Germline values: CDR1 SGHTA, CDR2 FQGNSA. The CDR3 bases are TGTGCCAGCAGCTTACTTGGACTAGCGGGAGCCACAGATACGCAGTATTTT. As protein: CASSLLGLAGATDTQYF. The full variable domain, completed using reference TRBV7-2 and TRBJ2-3, is GAGVSQSPSNKVTEKGKDVELRCDPISGHTALYWYRQSLGQGLEFLIYFQGNSAPDKSGLPSDRFSAERTGGSVSTLTIQRTQQEDSAVYLCASSLLGLAGATDTQYFGPGTRLTVL.

This rearrangement joins TRBV20-1 to TRBJ2-1; the match to TRBD2 covers 16 bases. The V gene's germline CDR1 is DFQATT and CDR2 SNEGSKA (reference sequence). With V trimmed by 5 bases and J by 7 bases, 2 bases remained unmatched. The CDR3 has 14 amino acids. CDR3 nucleotides: TGCAGTGCTTCGGGACTAGCGGGAGGGAATGAGCAGTTCTTC. Its translation is CSASGLAGGNEQFF.

This clonotype was seen a few times. The chain combines TRBV12-3 or TRBV12-4 with TRBJ1-1; unclear D gene. V dropped 5 bases and J dropped 0 bases, with 10 bases sitting between them. The CDR3 length is 14 residues. The CDR3 nucleotides are TGTGCCAGCAGTCACCGTCCGATGAACACTGAAGCTTTCTTT. This translates into CASSHRPMNTEAFF.